This T cell receptor beta chain stems from a study of Graves' ophthalmopathy and Graves' hyperthyroidism (dated by TCRdb to the late 2010s). Study-level background: Peripheral blood was collected at initial diagnosis, before any treatment. The study used signatures of the TCR beta repertoire to tell Graves' ophthalmopathy apart from Graves' hyperthyroidism and to predict which patients would progress to ophthalmopathy. In total, 135 blood samples were TCR-sequenced: approximately 42 ophthalmopathy, under 85 hyperthyroidism and approximately 17 hyperthyroidism-to-ophthalmopathy patients. A discovery set of 95 to 100 patients (43 ophthalmopathy, 55 to 60 stable hyperthyroidism) was enrolled to explore V-J signatures distinguishing ophthalmopathy from hyperthyroidism. The independent validation cohort included under 20 hyperthyroidism patients plus 17 patients who later progressed from hyperthyroidism to ophthalmopathy. T-cell repertoires of thyroid tissue and blood were compared in a handful of hyperthyroidism patients. Once sampling was done, hyperthyroidism patients were given methimazole at a starting dose of 30 mg daily, while ophthalmopathy patients were given high-dose intravenous methylprednisolone. The 100 discovery patients were randomly divided into training and test sets at a 7:3 ratio. General study outcomes and caveats: The 13-signature model separated ophthalmopathy from stable hyperthyroidism with approximately 90% sensitivity and approximately 83% specificity in cross-validation, and 80%/75% in the test set. In validation, the model predicted ophthalmopathy progression with about 70% sensitivity and roughly 72% specificity; more than ten predicted patients were CT-confirmed with GO in a median of roughly 6.8 months. No statistical method was used to predetermine the sample size, and group allocation was not hidden from the investigators. Most expanded thyroid clonotypes with frequency above 0.001 were also detected in blood, suggesting blood repertoires may reflect the thyroid immune response.

This clonotype was detected ten times or more. The specificity of this receptor is unknown. The input lacks base qualities; no much larger clone sits a single base away. Hyperthyroidism was defined as stable when no progression to ophthalmopathy occurred within 18 months of follow-up. Patients with hyperthyroidism were aged 18 to 65 years, had been newly diagnosed, and had a disease duration of less than 2 months. Patients with other autoimmune diseases, uncontrolled infections, pregnancy or lactation were excluded. Clinical symptoms, serum thyroxine, TRAb, thyroid ultrasound and orbital computed tomography were used for diagnosis. Using Ficoll-Paque density gradient centrifugation, PBMCs were isolated from roughly 9.2 ml of fresh peripheral blood. Total RNA was extracted using Trizol reagent, and RNA quality was checked on an Agilent 2100 Bioanalyzer. For repertoire sequencing, the TCR beta CDR3 regions were amplified from RNA transcripts. HTBI primers and the Qiagen OneStep RT-PCR kit were used in a first-round RT-PCR, which was followed by a second-round multiplex PCR, size selection and purification. Libraries were sequenced on an Illumina HiSeq2000 using paired-end 100 bp reads. In the paper's pipeline: SOAPnuke was used for read processing, and reads with adapters, uncalled bases, a mean Phred below 15, or no exact constant-primer or identifier match were discarded. High-quality paired reads were merged with COPE v1.2.5. Each unique nucleotide sequence was treated as a clonotype, and MiTCR v1.1 was used to align the clonotypes to the IMGT TRB V, D and J references. The analysis was limited to V-J combinations with a frequency above 0.0001, which together covered 98% to 99.2% of repertoires. For each V-J combination, a TCR clonal expansion and chaos score was defined as the ratio of F50 clonal expansion to chaos observed in the TCRdist matrix. Features were reduced by Welch's t-statistics and random forest to approximately 12 V-J combinations, which fed a naive Bayes classifier. The similarity between thyroid and blood repertoires was quantified using the Morisita-Horn index. Using fastp trimming at Q25 and MiXCR clonotype assembly, TCRdb reanalyzed the public sequencing data and kept in-frame beta chains. When rows share a CDR3 protein, they turn into one entry using the most common DNA and genes. TCRdb's processing, not the authors', yielded these V and J calls. For this sample the table gives a few hundred thousand distinct CDR3 sequences, of which less than 20% were detected only once. In total, the top ten clones hold about 7.3% of the sample.

V was cut back by 1 base and J by 0 bases, leaving a gap of 15 bases between them. CDR1 and CDR2, looked up from the germline V gene (reference sequence), are LNHDA and SQIVND. The CDR3 runs 17 residues from the cysteine to the phenylalanine. The CDR3 DNA has 51 bases and is translated from base 1. The receptor's source is a woman aged 18-29 years with stable Graves' hyperthyroidism. Donor details come from another sample of the same person, matched by shared clones. In this chain, TRBV19 is recombined with TRBJ1-1; TRBD1 could be the D gene, as 6 bases match. Specimen: peripheral blood. The CDR3 corresponds to CASSIASYRTVNTEAFF. Read as DNA, the sequence is TGTGCCAGTAGTATAGCCTCTTACCGGACAGTGAACACTGAAGCTTTCTTT.